This is a list of T cell receptor beta chains from one sample in a study of TIL therapy for anti-PD-1-resistant metastatic lung cancer. TCRdb keeps only in-frame clones here, not all; method: immunoSEQ multiplex PCR. The data show tens of thousands of clones, with around 80% seen just once and about 15% held by the top ten. The source was blood, collected at baseline. These receptors all come from a man aged 70 or older with non-small cell lung cancer. CDR3s include the opening cysteine and the closing phenylalanine or tryptophan. A D gene is named only where the DNA matches it firmly. Clone size is not always given. Where it is, it says once, few, many or a class for expanded clones.

j_call v_call clone_size d_call cdr3_aa cdr3_nt
TRBJ1-5 TRBV6-1 NA NA CASRAGLDNQPQHF TGTGCCAGCAGAGCTGGACTGGACAATCAGCCCCAGCATTTT
TRBJ1-1 TRBV7-9 NA NA CASSLGWTANTEAFF TGTGCCAGCAGCTTAGGATGGACGGCTAACACTGAAGCTTTCTTT
TRBJ1-5 TRBV19 NA NA CASSMAEAQPQHF TGTGCCAGTAGTATGGCGGAGGCTCAGCCCCAGCATTTT
TRBJ1-5 TRBV6-1 NA NA CASSEVEVQPQHF TGTGCCAGCAGTGAGGTTGAGGTACAGCCCCAGCATTTT
TRBJ1-2 TRBV9 NA TRBD1 CASSVATDRDYGYTF TGTGCCAGCAGCGTAGCTACCGACAGGGACTATGGCTACACCTTC
TRBJ2-1 TRBV6-5 NA NA CASSYEGGEQFF TGTGCCAGCAGTTACGAGGGAGGTGAGCAGTTCTTC
TRBJ2-1 TRBV15 NA TRBD2 CATSRDRTSGRNEQFF TGTGCCACCAGCAGAGATCGGACTAGCGGGAGGAATGAGCAGTTCTTC
TRBJ1-5 TRBV5-1 few TRBD1 CASSRGQGRRNQPQHF TGCGCCAGCAGCCGGGGACAGGGACGTCGAAATCAGCCCCAGCATTTT
TRBJ2-7 TRBV9 NA NA CASSVGGNTYEQYF TGTGCCAGCAGCGTTGGAGGGAACACCTACGAGCAGTACTTC
TRBJ2-2 TRBV7-3 NA NA CASSLKGDGTGELFF TGTGCCAGCAGCTTAAAAGGGGACGGCACCGGGGAGCTGTTTTTT
TRBJ1-5 TRBV21-1 NA NA CASSNMFPGQGRNQPQHF TGTGCCAGCAGCAATATGTTCCCGGGACAGGGGCGCAATCAGCCCCAGCATTTT
TRBJ2-1 TRBV5-4 NA NA CASSSIIEQFF TGTGCCAGCAGCTCAATTATTGAGCAGTTCTTC
TRBJ2-7 TRBV6-5 once TRBD2 CASKGLAGASEQYF TGTGCCAGCAAAGGACTAGCGGGAGCAAGTGAGCAGTACTTC
TRBJ2-1 TRBV29-1 NA NA CSVLGKGTEQFF TGCAGCGTCTTAGGGAAGGGGACTGAGCAGTTCTTC
TRBJ2-5 TRBV10-3 NA NA CAISEWGALEYF TGTGCCATCAGTGAATGGGGGGCTCTGGAGTACTTC
TRBJ1-3 TRBV5-1 NA TRBD1 CASSLSDRASGNTIYF TGCGCCAGCAGCTTGTCCGACAGGGCCTCTGGAAACACCATATATTTT
TRBJ2-6 TRBV7-2 NA TRBD2 CASSLLAGFSGANVLTF TGTGCCAGCAGCTTACTAGCGGGGTTCTCTGGGGCCAACGTCCTGACTTTC
TRBJ2-2 TRBV5-1 NA TRBD1 CASSKGTGDSTGELFF TGCGCCAGCAGCAAGGGGACAGGGGATAGCACCGGGGAGCTGTTTTTT
TRBJ2-5 TRBV7-6 NA NA CASSLLGGGGETQYF TGTGCCAGCAGCTTACTCGGAGGAGGAGGAGAGACCCAGTACTTC
TRBJ1-5 TRBV6-6 few NA CASSLEFRGNQPQHF TGTGCCAGCAGTTTAGAATTCAGAGGGAATCAGCCCCAGCATTTT
TRBJ1-5 TRBV28 NA NA CASSLGREGNQPQHF TGTGCCAGCAGTCTCGGACGGGAGGGCAATCAGCCCCAGCATTTT
TRBJ2-3 TRBV4-3 NA TRBD2 CASSQDRLAGGTTDTQYF TGCGCCAGCAGCCAAGATAGACTAGCGGGAGGTACCACAGATACGCAGTATTTT
TRBJ2-1 TRBV5-1 NA TRBD1 CASSIHPGQGIYNEQFF TGCGCCAGCAGCATCCATCCGGGACAGGGAATCTACAATGAGCAGTTCTTC
TRBJ2-3 TRBV7-3 NA TRBD1 CASSLTDRADTQYF TGTGCCAGCAGCTTAACGGACAGGGCAGATACGCAGTATTTT
TRBJ2-2 TRBV7-3 NA NA CASSLTQNTGELFF TGTGCCAGCAGCTTAACCCAGAACACCGGGGAGCTGTTTTTT
TRBJ2-7 TRBV6-6 NA TRBD1 CASSYPGQGYEQYF TGTGCCAGCAGTTATCCGGGACAGGGGTACGAGCAGTACTTC
TRBJ2-7 TRBV5-4 once TRBD1 CASSLGQGRYEQYF TGTGCCAGCAGCCTCGGACAGGGACGGTACGAGCAGTACTTC
TRBJ2-1 TRBV6-1 NA NA CASSEFWVSYNEQFF TGTGCCAGCAGTGAATTTTGGGTTTCCTACAATGAGCAGTTCTTC
TRBJ1-4 TRBV2 NA NA CASSERQISGEKLFF TGTGCCAGCAGTGAAAGGCAGATTTCGGGTGAAAAACTGTTTTTT
TRBJ1-1 TRBV28 NA NA CASSSVGTNTEAFF TGTGCCAGCAGTTCGGTCGGGACTAACACTGAAGCTTTCTTT
TRBJ2-5 TRBV2 NA TRBD1 CASMGQGIETQYF TGTGCCAGCATGGGACAGGGGATTGAGACCCAGTACTTC
TRBJ2-7 TRBV5-8 few NA CASSSGRVRGFEQYF TGTGCCAGCAGCTCGGGACGTGTCAGAGGGTTCGAGCAGTACTTC
TRBJ1-5 TRBV27 NA TRBD1 CATSRQGISNQPQHF TGTGCCACAAGCCGACAGGGAATAAGCAATCAGCCCCAGCATTTT
TRBJ2-7 TRBV28 few TRBD1 CASSSTGGVYYEQYF TGTGCCAGCAGTTCGACAGGGGGCGTATACTACGAGCAGTACTTC
TRBJ2-1 TRBV7-2 NA NA CASSLTGTSYNEQFF TGTGCCAGCAGCTTAACCGGGACCTCCTACAATGAGCAGTTCTTC
TRBJ1-4 TRBV27 NA NA CASSSRTENEKLFF TGTGCCAGCAGTTCCCGAACGGAGAATGAAAAACTGTTTTTT
TRBJ1-2 TRBV7-8 NA NA CASSRGDGIYGYTF TGTGCCAGCAGCAGGGGGGACGGAATCTATGGCTACACCTTC
TRBJ2-3 TRBV7-3 NA TRBD2 CASSLVAGTADTQYF TGTGCCAGCAGCTTAGTAGCGGGAACCGCAGATACGCAGTATTTT
TRBJ1-5 TRBV4-2 NA NA CASSQDPGNSNQPQHF TGTGCCAGCAGCCAAGACCCAGGGAATAGCAATCAGCCCCAGCATTTT
TRBJ2-5 TRBV7-2 NA TRBD1 CASSPRRDRLMETQYF TGTGCCAGCAGCCCCCGTCGGGACAGGCTAATGGAGACCCAGTACTTC
TRBJ2-3 TRBV20-1 NA NA CSGEVVDTQYF TGCAGTGGAGAAGTAGTCGATACGCAGTATTTT
TRBJ1-2 TRBV5-4 few NA CASSLQGSIYGYTF TGTGCCAGCAGCTTGCAGGGGTCTATTTATGGCTACACCTTC
TRBJ1-1 TRBV2 once TRBD1 CASSTRQGPPGAFF TGTGCCAGCAGTACCCGACAGGGGCCGCCTGGGGCTTTCTTT
TRBJ1-1 TRBV18 few NA CASSPREDTEAFF TGTGCCAGCTCACCACGAGAAGACACTGAAGCTTTCTTT
TRBJ2-2 TRBV10-2 NA NA CASSDLLNTGELFF TGCGCCAGCAGTGACCTACTCAACACCGGGGAGCTGTTTTTT
TRBJ2-6 TRBV5-4 NA TRBD1 CASSLGGQGGGANVLTF TGTGCCAGCAGCTTAGGGGGACAGGGTGGCGGGGCCAACGTCCTGACTTTC
TRBJ2-3 TRBV2 NA TRBD1 CASRRDRAGTDTQYF TGTGCCAGCAGAAGGGACAGGGCAGGCACAGATACGCAGTATTTT
TRBJ1-1 TRBV5-6 NA NA CASSLMAASRTEAFF TGTGCCAGCAGCTTGATGGCTGCTAGTCGTACTGAAGCTTTCTTT
TRBJ1-2 TRBV4-2 few TRBD1 CASSQGDRVNYGYTF TGTGCCAGCAGCCAAGGGGACAGGGTAAACTATGGCTACACCTTC
TRBJ1-5 TRBV5-6 NA NA CASSLGNNQPQHF TGTGCCAGCAGCTTGGGCAACAATCAGCCCCAGCATTTT
TRBJ2-3 TRBV13 NA TRBD2 CASSSPSGRSADTQYF TGTGCCAGCAGCTCCCCTAGCGGGAGATCGGCAGATACGCAGTATTTT
TRBJ2-1 TRBV12-5 NA NA CASGLVSNEQFF TGTGCTAGTGGTTTGGTTTCCAATGAGCAGTTCTTC
TRBJ2-7 TRBV2 NA TRBD1 CASIRTGPFYEQYF TGTGCCAGCATTAGGACAGGCCCTTTTTACGAGCAGTACTTC
TRBJ2-1 TRBV27 NA NA CASSKQGRNEQFF TGTGCCAGCAGTAAACAGGGCAGGAATGAGCAGTTCTTC
TRBJ2-5 TRBV6-1 NA TRBD1 CASSDPRQGWGQETQYF TGTGCCAGCAGTGACCCTCGACAGGGTTGGGGCCAAGAGACCCAGTACTTC
TRBJ1-2 TRBV28 few TRBD1 CASSNRGRYGYTF TGTGCCAGCAGTAACAGGGGTAGGTATGGCTACACCTTC
TRBJ2-1 TRBV4-1 once NA CASSQGLVLAYNEQFF TGCGCCAGCAGCCAAGGTCTAGTGCTCGCCTACAATGAGCAGTTCTTC
TRBJ1-2 TRBV5-8 NA NA CASSLYRSGGGYTF TGTGCCAGCAGCTTGTACAGGAGCGGAGGAGGCTACACCTTC